Listed here is a single T cell receptor beta chain. Antigen specificity is unknown. Clones were sequenced by immunoSEQ multiplex PCR, and TCRdb holds only the in-frame ones, with some missing. There are 90,000 to 140,000 clones in the sample; about four fifths occur only once, and around 5% lies in the top ten. The CDR3 consists of 16 residues. With V trimmed by 1 base and J by 5 bases, 8 bases remained unmatched. CDR1 is MNHNS, CDR2 SASEGT, per germline. This entry comes from a study of T cell responses to AZD1222 COVID-19 vaccine. Study context: Samples with a second dose at about 4 or about 12 weeks were pooled together. Overall study results and limits: White British people made up most donors, females outnumbered males, and clonal diversity was possibly underestimated. At 160-218 and 743-854, vaccine-associated CD4 TCRs were dominant, and they spanned spike.

The sequenced sample was peripheral blood, obtained on day 0 of AZD1222 vaccination. The sequence was collected from an adult in good health. The chain links TRBV6-1 to TRBJ2-5, with 9 bases identical to TRBD2. The CDR3 protein is CASSEGNSGGKETQYF. The DNA for the CDR3 is TGTGCCAGCAGTGAAGGTAACAGCGGGGGGAAGGAGACCCAGTACTTC.